This T cell receptor beta chain stems from a study of blood T cell repertoires in COVID-19. Trimming took off 5 bases at V and 6 bases at J, with 17 bases between the two ends. The CDR3 consists of 14 residues. Germline V gene data show CDR1 as SEHNR and CDR2 as FQNEAQ (reference sequence). Assay used: immunoSEQ multiplex PCR; TCRdb lists only in-frame clones, some missing. This table holds about 390,000 clones, about 89% found once. The material sequenced was peripheral blood. The chain links TRBV7-9 to TRBJ2-7, with a possible D match to TRBD1 (6 bases). This clonotype was sampled from a woman aged 60-75 years with COVID-19, enrolled during active disease. The CDR3 bases are TGTGCCAGCAGCACGATGACAGGTGTGGGCGAGCAGTACTTC. Translation: CASSTMTGVGEQYF. Drawing the rest from reference TRBV7-9 and TRBJ2-7, the complete variable domain is DTGVSQNPRHKITKRGQNVTFRCDPISEHNRLYWYRQTLGQGPEFLTYFQNEAQLEKSRLLSDRFSAERPKGSFSTLEIQRTEQGDSAMYLCASSTMTGVGEQYFGPGTRLTVT.